What follows are 16 T cell receptor beta chains derived from one specimen sequenced in a study of blood T cell repertoires in COVID-19. Clones were read by immunoSEQ multiplex PCR, and TCRdb kept only the in-frame ones, dropping some. Seen here are 150,000 to 200,000 clones, 86% observed once, and the top ten hold approximately 23%. Sequenced material: PBMCs or T cells enriched from blood (not recorded which). Receptors originate from a woman between 40 and 55 years old in a cohort exposed to, infected with or recovered from COVID-19 (not recorded which).

The J gene is TRBJ1-5, the V gene TRBV4-3, with D hard to call. CDR1 and CDR2 from the germline V gene are LGHNA and YSLEER. The CDR3 is 14 residues long. The V end was cut by 0 bases, the J end by 7 bases, with 10 bases between. CDR3 sequence (DNA): TGCGCCAGCAGCCAAGACGGTCGTCGCCAGCCCCAGCATTTT. Translation: CASSQDGRRQPQHF.

For this clone: In the same sample, other DNA sequences code for this CDR3. V is TRBV6-5 and J is TRBJ1-5, with a possible D match to TRBD1 (5 bases). V lost 6 bases and J 4 bases, leaving 10 bases between the germline ends. The CDR3 has 13 residues. Germline lookup yields CDR1 MNHEY and CDR2 SVGAGI. This chain's CDR3 is CASSPDRNQPQHF. Here the CDR3 DNA reads TGTGCCAGCAGCCCCGACAGAAATCAGCCCCAGCATTTT.

This clone has a single count. The V gene is TRBV18, the J gene TRBJ1-2; D unclear. V lost 6 bases to trimming and J lost 3 bases, with 5 bases between them. The CDR3 loop spans 11 amino acids. Germline-derived CDR1 and CDR2 are KGHSH and LQKENI. The CDR3 DNA follows: TGTGCCAGCTCGCAGGACTATGGCTACACCTTC. This gives the protein CASSQDYGYTF.

The chain carries TRBV7-9 and TRBJ1-1; unclear D gene. CDR1 and CDR2 from the germline V gene are SEHNR and FQNEAQ (reference sequence). The CDR3 is 12 amino acids. Trimming removed 3 bases from V and 8 bases from J, with 10 bases in between. The chain's CDR3 is CASSFRTGEAFF. The CDR3 DNA sequence: TGTGCCAGCAGCTTTCGGACGGGAGAAGCTTTCTTT.

This chain joins TRBV9 and TRBJ1-1, with TRBD1 as a possible D gene (6 bases). The CDR3 loop spans 15 amino acids. V shed 2 bases and J shed 3 bases, with 14 bases lying between them. Germline values: CDR1 SGDLS, CDR2 YYNGEE. CDR3 DNA sequence: TGTGCCAGCAGCGTTAGAGGGGGTATGGACACTGAAGCTTTCTTT. Translation: CASSVRGGMDTEAFF. Supplemented by reference TRBV9 and TRBJ1-1, the full variable domain reads DSGVTQTPKHLITATGQRVTLRCSPRSGDLSVYWYQQSLDQGLQFLIQYYNGEERAKGNILERFSAQQFPDLHSELNLSSLELGDSALYFCASSVRGGMDTEAFFGQGTRLTVV.

This CDR3 is CATQDPDRNTGELFF. For the CDR3, the DNA is TGTGCCACTCAGGACCCCGACAGGAACACCGGGGAGCTGTTTTTT. V and J are TRBV24-1 and TRBJ2-2, with D possibly TRBD1 on 5 matching bases. Germline CDR1 KGHDR, CDR2 SFDVKD. This CDR3 comprises 15 residues. The V end was cut by 10 bases, the J end by 1 base, with 15 bases between.

This chain links TRBV5-4 with TRBJ2-1; possible D gene TRBD2, 7 bases. V lost 3 bases and J 6 bases, leaving 10 bases between the germline ends. There are 13 residues in the CDR3. Germline V gene lookup returns CDR1 SGHNT and CDR2 YYREEE (reference sequence). As DNA, the CDR3 is TGTGCCAGCAGCTACGGGGGGCGCAATGAGCAGTTCTTC. It yields the protein CASSYGGRNEQFF. The whole variable domain, filled in from reference TRBV5-4 and TRBJ2-1, reads ETGVTQSPTHLIKTRGQQVTLRCSSQSGHNTVSWYQQALGQGPQFIFQYYREEENGRGNFPPRFSGLQFPNYSSELNVNALELDDSALYLCASSYGGRNEQFFGPGTRLTVL.

V gene TRBV29-1 combines with J gene TRBJ2-2; D is perhaps TRBD1 (5 bases). The length of the CDR3 is 15 residues. Germline lookup yields CDR1 SQVTM and CDR2 ANQGSEA. V lost 4 bases and J 4 bases, leaving 16 bases between the germline ends. This chain's CDR3 is CSVVPWGQSTGELFF. CDR3 DNA: TGCAGCGTTGTCCCTTGGGGCCAGAGCACCGGGGAGCTGTTTTTT.

The J gene is TRBJ2-3, the V gene TRBV5-5; D may be TRBD1 (6 bases). Trimming stripped 6 bases from V and 1 base from J, with 12 bases between. This CDR3 region has 14 residues. The germline CDR1 and CDR2 sequences are SGHKS and YYEKEE (reference sequence). The CDR3 DNA reads as TGTGCCAGCATGGACAGTGGCGGCACAGATACGCAGTATTTT. Translating it yields CASMDSGGTDTQYF.

The chain has TRBV5-1 and TRBJ2-7, with a weak D call TRBD1 (6 bases). Germline V gene data show CDR1 as SGHRS and CDR2 as YFSETQ. There are 15 residues in the CDR3. V lost 4 bases and J 5 bases, leaving 19 bases between the germline ends. CDR3 DNA sequence: TGCGCCAGCAGCATGAAGGGGGATAAATGGGACGAGCAGTACTTC. It specifies CASSMKGDKWDEQYF.

The rearrangement links TRBV10-3 to TRBJ2-7; TRBD2 is a possible D gene (6 bases). This CDR3 has 15 amino acids. V lost 4 bases to trimming and J lost 6 bases, with 19 bases between them. From germline, CDR1 is ENHRY and CDR2 SYGVKD. The CDR3 sequence: CAISARGKSESEQYF. The CDR3 nucleotides read TGTGCCATCAGTGCTCGGGGGAAGTCAGAGAGCGAGCAGTACTTC.

The chain links TRBV15 to TRBJ2-1; 16 bases are shared with TRBD2. Germline CDR1 is LNHNV and CDR2 is YYDKDF (reference sequence). The V gene end was trimmed by 3 bases and the J gene end by 9 bases; junction bases not matched to a gene: 8. The CDR3 contains 17 residues. For the CDR3, the DNA is TGTGCCACCAGCAGGGGTGGGACTAGCGGGAGGGCGGGTGAGCAGTTCTTC. Translation gives CATSRGGTSGRAGEQFF.

J is TRBJ2-5 and V is TRBV28, with a weak D call TRBD2 (6 bases). The CDR3 covers 13 residues. The germline V and J ends were trimmed by 6 bases and 4 bases, with 12 bases remaining between them. Germline V gene lookup returns CDR1 MDHEN and CDR2 SYDVKM. CDR3 DNA: TGTGCCAGCAGGCTTCCGGGACTAGAGACCCAGTACTTC. It translates to CASRLPGLETQYF.

The chain carries TRBV12-3 or TRBV12-4 and TRBJ1-4; D not resolved. The CDR3 is made up of 12 amino acids. Trimming took off 6 bases at V and 5 bases at J, with 7 bases between the two ends. CDR3 protein: CASSELNEKLFF. The CDR3 bases are TGTGCCAGCAGCGAACTGAATGAAAAACTGTTTTTT.

This chain connects TRBV4-1 to TRBJ2-2; the D gene is possibly TRBD2 (6 bases). This CDR3 is built from 16 residues. Germline values: CDR1 MGHRA, CDR2 YSYEKL. The V gene lost 5 bases and the J gene lost 4 bases, with 17 bases spanning the gap. The CDR3 here is CASSLTPGLATGELFF. Written as DNA, the CDR3 is TGCGCCAGCAGCTTGACTCCGGGACTTGCCACCGGGGAGCTGTTTTTT.

The chain recombines TRBV19 with TRBJ1-2; TRBD1 might be the D (6 bases). The CDR3 length is 16 residues. In germline, CDR1 is LNHDA, CDR2 SQIVND (reference sequence). The germline V and J ends were trimmed by 1 base and 12 bases, with 24 bases remaining between them. CDR3 coding DNA: TGTGCCAGTAGTATAGGGCTGTGGGATGCCTCGAAGGGGGACACCTTC. It encodes CASSIGLWDASKGDTF.